This is a list of T cell receptor beta chains from one sample in a study of T cell changes during pregnancy in multiple sclerosis. Generated by immunoSEQ multiplex PCR, the TCRdb table keeps only in-frame clones and is missing some. The table has under 85,000 clones, roughly 90% seen once. Specimen: peripheral blood, collected after pregnancy. Receptor source: a female donor in good health, enrolled as a control in a pregnancy study. Each CDR3 is given with its conserved first and last residue. The D gene is left open where the match is weak. Clone size is stated in some rows and not others, as once, few, many or a class when expanded.

V gene	clone size	J gene	D gene	CDR3 DNA	CDR3 protein
TRBV10-2	once	TRBJ1-1	-	TGCGCCACCCGGTCCCGGGAGGTGAACACTGAAGCTTTCTTT	CATRSREVNTEAFF
TRBV11-3	once	TRBJ2-1	TRBD2	TGTGCCAGCAGCTTAGACGGGAGGGATGAGCAGTTCTTC	CASSLDGRDEQFF
TRBV2	-	TRBJ1-2	TRBD1	TGTGCCAGCAGTGGGACAGGGCTCTATGGCTACACCTTC	CASSGTGLYGYTF
TRBV10-3	once	TRBJ1-1	TRBD1	TGTGCCATCAGTGGCCCCGGGACAGCGAACACTGAAGCTTTCTTT	CAISGPGTANTEAFF
TRBV30	-	TRBJ1-2	TRBD1	TGTGCCTCTCTTCCGGGACAGGGGAATGGCTACACCTTC	CASLPGQGNGYTF
TRBV6-6	once	TRBJ2-2	-	TGTGCCAGCAGTTACTCGTCAGGGGAAAACACCGGGGAGCTGTTTTTT	CASSYSSGENTGELFF
TRBV7-2	-	TRBJ1-1	-	TGTGCCAGCAGCCTAGTGGGAGACACTGAAGCTTTCTTT	CASSLVGDTEAFF
TRBV6-6	-	TRBJ1-6	-	TGTGCCAGCATGATAGGACAGCTAAATTCACCCCTCCACTTT	CASMIGQLNSPLHF
TRBV4-3	-	TRBJ1-2	-	TGCGCCAGCAGCCAAGAAAGGGGTTTGGGGTACACCTTC	CASSQERGLGYTF
TRBV9	-	TRBJ2-7	-	TGTGCCAGCAGCGTAAGTCCGGGCTACGAGCAGTACTTC	CASSVSPGYEQYF
TRBV7-2	-	TRBJ1-2	-	TGTGCCAGCAGCTTCGGGACAAACTATGGCTACACCTTC	CASSFGTNYGYTF
TRBV4-1	-	TRBJ1-1	TRBD1	TGCGCCAGCAGTCCTCCGGGACAGGTCACTGAAGCTTTCTTT	CASSPPGQVTEAFF
TRBV2	-	TRBJ1-1	-	TGTGCCAGCAGGGTGACAGAAATTATGAACACTGAAGCTTTCTTT	CASRVTEIMNTEAFF
TRBV7-9	few	TRBJ2-7	-	TGTGCCAGCAAGGGGGGGCGGGGGCCCTACGTTGAGCAGTACTTC	CASKGGRGPYVEQYF
TRBV2	-	TRBJ2-1	TRBD2	TGTGCCAGCAGTGAAGCGCTTCGGGGAGGGTACTGGACGGGACTCCGTGAGCAGTTCTTC	CASSEALRGGYWTGLREQFF
TRBV10-3	-	TRBJ1-3	-	TGTGCCATCAGTGAGCCAGGACAGACCAGCTCTGGAAACACCATATATTTT	CAISEPGQTSSGNTIYF
TRBV20-1	-	TRBJ1-1	-	TGCAGTGCGGGGCGGGGTGAAGCTTTCTTT	CSAGRGEAFF
TRBV7-6	-	TRBJ1-4	TRBD1	TGTGCCAGCAGCTCAAAGCCACAGGGGTATGAGGATGAAAAACTGTTTTTT	CASSSKPQGYEDEKLFF
TRBV7-9	-	TRBJ1-1	TRBD1	TGTGCCAGCAGCTTAGGGGACAGCCAGAACACTGAAGCTTTCTTT	CASSLGDSQNTEAFF
TRBV28	-	TRBJ2-3	-	TGTGCCAGCAGTTTAAGTCGACAACGGGGGTTAGTAGAGGGTCTCACAGATACGCAGTATTTT	CASSLSRQRGLVEGLTDTQYF
TRBV7-9	-	TRBJ1-2	-	TGTGCCAGCAAAAATAGGGGGAACTATGGCTACACCTTC	CASKNRGNYGYTF
TRBV19	-	TRBJ2-3	TRBD1	TGTGCCAGTAGTACAAAAAGACAGGGGGGTACAGATACGCAGTATTTT	CASSTKRQGGTDTQYF
TRBV27	-	TRBJ2-7	-	TGTGCCAGCACTTCCCGGGGTAGCGGAGGAGGGCAGTACTTC	CASTSRGSGGGQYF
TRBV19	-	TRBJ2-1	-	TGTGCCAGTAGTATAGTAGGGGCAGCCTACAATGAGCAGTTCTTC	CASSIVGAAYNEQFF
TRBV5-6	-	TRBJ1-2	-	TGTGCCAGCAGCTTAGGCGGCTATGGCTACACCTTC	CASSLGGYGYTF
TRBV19	-	TRBJ1-2	TRBD1	TGTGCCAGTAGGGTGGACAGGGGGCGCGACGGCTACACCTTC	CASRVDRGRDGYTF
TRBV11-3	-	TRBJ2-1	TRBD2	TGTGCCAGCAGCTTAGTGGTAGCGGGGACTTACAATGAGCAGTTCTTC	CASSLVVAGTYNEQFF
TRBV5-1	-	TRBJ1-4	-	TGCGCCAGCAGCTTGGCGTCAGGCGATGAAAAACTGTTTTTT	CASSLASGDEKLFF
TRBV6-1	-	TRBJ2-7	-	TGTGCCAGCACCCAGGCCATCTCCTACGAGCAGTACTTC	CASTQAISYEQYF
TRBV7-9	-	TRBJ1-1	TRBD1	TGTGCCAGCAGCTTAGCTTGGACAGGGTTGAACACTGAAGCTTTCTTT	CASSLAWTGLNTEAFF
TRBV11-2	-	TRBJ2-7	TRBD1	TGTGCCAGCAGCTTTACGGGACAGGGGATCTTC	CASSFTGQGIF
TRBV7-2	few	TRBJ1-3	TRBD1	TGTGCCAGCAGCTTAGTCGCAGGGGGAGGAAACACCATATATTTT	CASSLVAGGGNTIYF
TRBV19	once	TRBJ1-5	TRBD1	TGTGCCAGTAGTATATTGCGGCAGGGGGCAGGACAGCCCCAGCATTTT	CASSILRQGAGQPQHF
TRBV6-5	-	TRBJ1-1	-	TGTGCCAGCAGTTACCACCGCGGGGTCGCGAACACTGAAGCTTTCTTT	CASSYHRGVANTEAFF
TRBV9	-	TRBJ2-3	-	TGTGCCAGCAGCGTAGTTGGCGGGACTGACACAGATACGCAGTATTTT	CASSVVGGTDTDTQYF
TRBV19	-	TRBJ2-7	TRBD1	TGTGCCAGTAAAACCGGGACAGGACCCTACGAGCAGTACTTC	CASKTGTGPYEQYF
TRBV5-1	-	TRBJ2-2	TRBD2	TGCGCCAGCAGCTTGGGACCGACTAGCGGGAGAGGGAACACCGGGGAGCTGTTTTTT	CASSLGPTSGRGNTGELFF
TRBV28	once	TRBJ2-5	-	TGTGCCAGCGGACCACACAGGGAGGGGGAGACCCAGTACTTC	CASGPHREGETQYF
TRBV30	-	TRBJ1-1	-	TGTGCCTGGACAAGGGGGTACACTGAAGCTTTCTTT	CAWTRGYTEAFF
TRBV15	-	TRBJ2-2	TRBD2	TGTGCCACCAGCCCCAGACTAGCGGGAGGAGTAATCGGGGAGCTGTTTTTT	CATSPRLAGGVIGELFF
TRBV6-5	-	TRBJ2-7	TRBD1	TGTGCCAGCAGTTACTTGCCCAGGGGGTCCTACGAGCAGTACTTC	CASSYLPRGSYEQYF
TRBV19	-	TRBJ2-7	-	TGTGCCAGTAGTATAGCCCCGATTAGCGAGCAGTACTTC	CASSIAPISEQYF
TRBV7-2	-	TRBJ2-3	-	TGTGCCAGCAGCTTAGAGCGGGTTAGGCTCAGCGGAGATACGCAGTATTTT	CASSLERVRLSGDTQYF
TRBV18	-	TRBJ1-2	-	TGTGCCAGCTCACCACCGACACGAGATGGCTACACCTTC	CASSPPTRDGYTF
TRBV30	-	TRBJ1-2	TRBD1	TGTGCCTGGAGTGTTTGGGACAGGGGTCACTATGGCTACACCTTC	CAWSVWDRGHYGYTF
TRBV27	-	TRBJ2-6	-	TGTGCCAGCAGTTCGAACACGGGAGGGGCCAACGTCCTGACTTTC	CASSSNTGGANVLTF
TRBV10-1	-	TRBJ2-7	-	TGCGCCAGCAGTGAGGACCGACTCTCCGAGCAGTACTTC	CASSEDRLSEQYF
TRBV11-3	-	TRBJ1-1	-	TGTGCCAGCAGCTTAGGGGCAGGGCCTCGGGCTTTCTTT	CASSLGAGPRAFF
TRBV29-1	-	TRBJ1-2	-	TGCAGCGTTGAAGATCCCCTGCAGGGAAGACCCCCTAACTATGGCTACACCTTC	CSVEDPLQGRPPNYGYTF
TRBV27	-	TRBJ1-1	TRBD1	TGTGCCAGCAGTTTGTATGACAGGGGTCGGACTGAAGCTTTCTTT	CASSLYDRGRTEAFF
TRBV5-6	-	TRBJ1-1	TRBD1	TGTGCCAGCAGCAACCCGGGACAGAGCATGAACACTGAAGCTTTCTTT	CASSNPGQSMNTEAFF
TRBV10-3	-	TRBJ1-2	-	TGTGCCATCAGTAATTTCCGGGGGGACTACTATGGCTACACCTTC	CAISNFRGDYYGYTF
TRBV6-5	-	TRBJ2-5	TRBD2	TGTGCCACCAGGAGCGGGACAGAGACCCAGTACTTC	CATRSGTETQYF
TRBV2	-	TRBJ2-4	-	TGTGCCAGCAGTGAAAGACAGATAGCCAAAAACATTCAGTACTTC	CASSERQIAKNIQYF
TRBV27	-	TRBJ2-2	TRBD2	TGTGCCAGCAGGCACCGCGGGCTAGCGGCAGGCACCGGGGAGCTGTTTTTT	CASRHRGLAAGTGELFF
TRBV19	-	TRBJ2-1	TRBD2	TGTGCCAGTAGTTCGATAATAAGCGGGGGTTCCTACAATGAGCAGTTCTTC	CASSSIISGGSYNEQFF
TRBV18	-	TRBJ2-3	-	TGTGCCAGCTCACCACTCGGGGGTGGGTTTACAGATACGCAGTATTTT	CASSPLGGGFTDTQYF
TRBV7-9	few	TRBJ1-1	TRBD1	TGTGCCAGCAGCTCCGACAGGGGGCGGAACACTGAAGCTTTCTTT	CASSSDRGRNTEAFF